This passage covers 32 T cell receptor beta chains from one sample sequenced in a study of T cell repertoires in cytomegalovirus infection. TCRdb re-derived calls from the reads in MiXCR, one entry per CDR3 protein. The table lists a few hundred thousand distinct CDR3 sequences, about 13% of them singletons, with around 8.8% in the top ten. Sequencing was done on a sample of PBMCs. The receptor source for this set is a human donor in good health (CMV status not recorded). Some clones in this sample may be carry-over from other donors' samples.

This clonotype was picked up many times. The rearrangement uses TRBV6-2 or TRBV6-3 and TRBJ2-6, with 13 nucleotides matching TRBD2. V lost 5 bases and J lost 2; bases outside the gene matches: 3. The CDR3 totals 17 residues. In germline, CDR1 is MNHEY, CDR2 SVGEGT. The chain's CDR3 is CASSTGTSGTGANVLTF. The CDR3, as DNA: TGTGCCAGCAGTACCGGGACTAGCGGGACTGGGGCCAACGTCCTGACTTTC.

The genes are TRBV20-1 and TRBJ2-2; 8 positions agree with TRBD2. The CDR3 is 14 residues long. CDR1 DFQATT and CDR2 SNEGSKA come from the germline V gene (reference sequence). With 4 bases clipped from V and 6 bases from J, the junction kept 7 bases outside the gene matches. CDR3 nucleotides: TGCAGTGCTACCCGGGAGGGAAGAGCCGGGGAGCTGTTTTTT. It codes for CSATREGRAGELFF.

The CDR3 sequence is CASSFATGELFF. CDR3 DNA sequence: TGTGCCAGCAGTTTTGCGACCGGGGAGCTGTTTTTT. V is TRBV27 and J is TRBJ2-2; D uncertain. V was pared by 3 bases and J by 5 bases, with 4 bases between. The CDR3 runs 12 residues. The V gene's germline CDR1 is MNHEY and CDR2 SMNVEV (reference sequence).

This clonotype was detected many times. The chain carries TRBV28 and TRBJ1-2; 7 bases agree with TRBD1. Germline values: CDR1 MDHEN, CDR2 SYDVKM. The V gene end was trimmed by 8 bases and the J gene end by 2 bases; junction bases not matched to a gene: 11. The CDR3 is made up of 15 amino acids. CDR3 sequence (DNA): TGTGCCAGCCTTGGAGAAACAGGGGTAAACTATGGCTACACCTTC. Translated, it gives CASLGETGVNYGYTF.

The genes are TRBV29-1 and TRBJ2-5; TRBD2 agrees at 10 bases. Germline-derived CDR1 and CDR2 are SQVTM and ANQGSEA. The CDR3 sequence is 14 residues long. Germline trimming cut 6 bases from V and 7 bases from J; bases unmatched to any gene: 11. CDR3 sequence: CSVGSLAGTGTQYF. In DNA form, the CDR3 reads TGCAGCGTGGGGTCACTAGCGGGGACGGGGACCCAGTACTTC. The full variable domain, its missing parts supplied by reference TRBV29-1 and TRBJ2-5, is SAVISQKPSRDICQRGTSLTIQCQVDSQVTMMFWYRQQPGQSLTLIATANQGSEATYESGFVIDKFPISRPNLTFSTLTVSNMSPEDSSIYLCSVGSLAGTGTQYFGPGTRLLVL.

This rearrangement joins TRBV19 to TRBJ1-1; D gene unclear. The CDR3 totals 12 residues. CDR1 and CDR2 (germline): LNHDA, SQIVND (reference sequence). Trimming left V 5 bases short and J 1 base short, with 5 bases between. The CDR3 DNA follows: TGTGCCAGTAGTCCAACGAACACTGAAGCTTTCTTT. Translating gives CASSPTNTEAFF.

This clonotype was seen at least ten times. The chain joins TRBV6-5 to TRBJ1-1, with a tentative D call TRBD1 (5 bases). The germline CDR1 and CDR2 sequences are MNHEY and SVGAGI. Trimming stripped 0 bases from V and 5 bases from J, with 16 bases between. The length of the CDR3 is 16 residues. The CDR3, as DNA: TGTGCCAGCAGTTACTCGGTGGGGGGGAGAGGGACTGAAGCTTTCTTT. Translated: CASSYSVGGRGTEAFF.

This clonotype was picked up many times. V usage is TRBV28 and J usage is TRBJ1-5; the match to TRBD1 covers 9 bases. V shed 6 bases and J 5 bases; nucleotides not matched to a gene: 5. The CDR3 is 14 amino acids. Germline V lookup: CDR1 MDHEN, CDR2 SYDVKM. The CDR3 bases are TGTGCCAGCAGAAAAACAGGGGGCTATCAGCCCCAGCATTTT. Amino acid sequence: CASRKTGGYQPQHF.

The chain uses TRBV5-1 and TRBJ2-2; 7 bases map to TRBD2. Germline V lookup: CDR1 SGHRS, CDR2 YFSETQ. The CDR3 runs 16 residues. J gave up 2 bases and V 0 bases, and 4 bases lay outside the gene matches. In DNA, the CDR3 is TGCGCCAGCAGCTTGGGAAGCGGGATAAACACCGGGGAGCTGTTTTTT. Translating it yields CASSLGSGINTGELFF.

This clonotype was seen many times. CDR3 bases: TGTGCCAGCAAGGGACTGGATACGCAGTATTTT. Translation: CASKGLDTQYF. The chain couples TRBV6-5 to TRBJ2-3; tentatively, D is TRBD2 (6 bases). The germline gives CDR1 MNHEY, CDR2 SVGAGI. The CDR3 runs to 11 residues. V was shortened by 7 bases and J by 6 bases, with 8 bases between the two germline ends.

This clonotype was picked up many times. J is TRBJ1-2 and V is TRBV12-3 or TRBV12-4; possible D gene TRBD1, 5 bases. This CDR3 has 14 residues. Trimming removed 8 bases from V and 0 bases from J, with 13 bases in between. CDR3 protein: CASLRGGSNYGYTF. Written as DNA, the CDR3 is TGTGCCAGCCTCCGGGGCGGGTCTAACTATGGCTACACCTTC.

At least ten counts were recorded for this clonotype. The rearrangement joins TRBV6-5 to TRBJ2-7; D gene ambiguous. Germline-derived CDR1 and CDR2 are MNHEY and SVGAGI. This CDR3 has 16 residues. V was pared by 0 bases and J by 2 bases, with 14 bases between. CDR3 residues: CASSYSKWTAPYEQYF. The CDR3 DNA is TGTGCCAGCAGTTACTCGAAGTGGACGGCTCCCTACGAGCAGTACTTC.

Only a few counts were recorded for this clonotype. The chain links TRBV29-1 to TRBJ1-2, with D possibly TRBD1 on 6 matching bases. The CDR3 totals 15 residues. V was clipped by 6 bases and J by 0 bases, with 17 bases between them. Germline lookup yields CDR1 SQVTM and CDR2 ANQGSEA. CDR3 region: CSVLDSLTPNYGYTF. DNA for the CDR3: TGCAGCGTCCTGGACAGCCTTACTCCTAACTATGGCTACACCTTC.

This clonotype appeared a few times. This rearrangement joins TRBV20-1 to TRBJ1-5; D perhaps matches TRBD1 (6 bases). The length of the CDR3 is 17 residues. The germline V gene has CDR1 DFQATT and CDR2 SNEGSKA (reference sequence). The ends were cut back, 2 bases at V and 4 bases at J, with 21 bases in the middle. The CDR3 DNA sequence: TGCAGTGCTAGATCTCTCGCCCCCGGACAGCCAAATCAGCCCCAGCATTTT. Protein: CSARSLAPGQPNQPQHF.

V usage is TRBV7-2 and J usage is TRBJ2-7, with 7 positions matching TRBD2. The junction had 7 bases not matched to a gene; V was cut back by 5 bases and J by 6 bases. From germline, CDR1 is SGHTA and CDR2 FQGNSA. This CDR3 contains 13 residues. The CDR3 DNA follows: TGTGCCAGCAGCCCAAGGACTAGGACCGAGCAGTACTTC. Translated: CASSPRTRTEQYF.

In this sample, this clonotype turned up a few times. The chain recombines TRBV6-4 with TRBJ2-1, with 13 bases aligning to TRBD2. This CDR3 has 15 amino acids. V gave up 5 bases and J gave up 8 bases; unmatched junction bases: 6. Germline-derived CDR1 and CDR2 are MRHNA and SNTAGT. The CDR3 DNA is TGTGCCAGCAGTCCACTAGCGGGAGGGTTGGATGAGCAGTTCTTC. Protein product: CASSPLAGGLDEQFF.

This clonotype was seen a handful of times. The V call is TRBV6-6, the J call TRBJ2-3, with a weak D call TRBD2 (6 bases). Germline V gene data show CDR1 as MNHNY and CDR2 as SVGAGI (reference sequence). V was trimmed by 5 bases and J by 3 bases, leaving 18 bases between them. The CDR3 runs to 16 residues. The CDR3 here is CASSTILATVTDTQYF. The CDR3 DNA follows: TGTGCCAGCAGTACCATCCTAGCGACCGTTACAGATACGCAGTATTTT.

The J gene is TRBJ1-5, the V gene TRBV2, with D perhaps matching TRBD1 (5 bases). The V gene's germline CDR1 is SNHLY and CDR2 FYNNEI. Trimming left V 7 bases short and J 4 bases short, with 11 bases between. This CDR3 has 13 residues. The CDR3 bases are TGTGCCAGCAATGCAGAGGGGAATCAGCCCCAGCATTTT. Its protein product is CASNAEGNQPQHF.

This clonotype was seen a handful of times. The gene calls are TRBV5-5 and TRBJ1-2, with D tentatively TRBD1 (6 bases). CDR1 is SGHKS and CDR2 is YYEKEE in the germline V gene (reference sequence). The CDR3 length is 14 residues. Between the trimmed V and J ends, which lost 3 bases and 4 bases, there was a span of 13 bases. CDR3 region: CASSSLQGVYGYTF. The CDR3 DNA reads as TGTGCCAGCAGCTCACTACAGGGTGTCTATGGCTACACCTTC.

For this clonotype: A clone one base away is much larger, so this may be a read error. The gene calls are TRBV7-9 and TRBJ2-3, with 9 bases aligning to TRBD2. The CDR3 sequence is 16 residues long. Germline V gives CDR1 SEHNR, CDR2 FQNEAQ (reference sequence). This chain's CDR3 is CTSSPWLAGSTDTQYF. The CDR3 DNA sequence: TGTACCAGCAGCCCTTGGCTAGCGGGAAGCACAGATACGCAGTATTTT.

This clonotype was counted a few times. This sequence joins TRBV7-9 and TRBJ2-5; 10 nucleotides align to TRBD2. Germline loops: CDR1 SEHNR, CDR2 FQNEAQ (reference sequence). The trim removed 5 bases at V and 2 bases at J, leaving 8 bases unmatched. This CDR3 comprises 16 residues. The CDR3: CASSNLAGGPQETQYF. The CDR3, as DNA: TGTGCCAGCAGCAACTTAGCGGGAGGCCCACAAGAGACCCAGTACTTC.

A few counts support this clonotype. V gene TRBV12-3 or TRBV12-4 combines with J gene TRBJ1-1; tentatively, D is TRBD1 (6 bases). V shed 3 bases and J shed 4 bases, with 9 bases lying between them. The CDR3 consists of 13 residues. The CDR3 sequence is CASSFLGATEAFF. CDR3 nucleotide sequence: TGTGCCAGCAGTTTTTTGGGGGCCACTGAAGCTTTCTTT.

The CDR3 bases are TGTGCCAGCAGCTTAGAGGTGGAAAAACTGTTTTTT. It codes for CASSLEVEKLFF. V and J are TRBV11-2 and TRBJ1-4; D gene uncertain. Germline CDR1 reads SGHAT; CDR2 reads FQNNGV. The CDR3 has 12 amino acids. V lost 0 bases and J 8 bases, leaving 4 bases between the germline ends.

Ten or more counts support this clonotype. CDR3 amino acids: CASSLGPGGDTEAFF. As DNA, the CDR3 is TGTGCCAGCAGCTTAGGTCCAGGGGGGGACACTGAAGCTTTCTTT. The J gene is TRBJ1-1, the V gene TRBV7-2; 7 nucleotides agree with TRBD1. The germline gives CDR1 SGHTA, CDR2 FQGNSA. Trimming took 1 base from V and 3 from J; bases not matched to a gene: 5. The CDR3 is made up of 15 amino acids.

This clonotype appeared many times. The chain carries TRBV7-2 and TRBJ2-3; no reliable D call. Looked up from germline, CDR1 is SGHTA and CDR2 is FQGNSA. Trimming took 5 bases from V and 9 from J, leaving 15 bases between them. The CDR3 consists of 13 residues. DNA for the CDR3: TGTGCCAGCAGCCCTTTCAATCCGGGCACGCAGTATTTT. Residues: CASSPFNPGTQYF.

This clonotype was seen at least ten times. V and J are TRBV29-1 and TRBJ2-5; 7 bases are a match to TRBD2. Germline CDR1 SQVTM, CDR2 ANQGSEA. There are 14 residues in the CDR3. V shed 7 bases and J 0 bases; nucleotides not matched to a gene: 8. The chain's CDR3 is CSAAGVEYQETQYF. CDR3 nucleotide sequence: TGCAGCGCTGCGGGGGTAGAATACCAAGAGACCCAGTACTTC. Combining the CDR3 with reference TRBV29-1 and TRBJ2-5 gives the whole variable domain SAVISQKPSRDICQRGTSLTIQCQVDSQVTMMFWYRQQPGQSLTLIATANQGSEATYESGFVIDKFPISRPNLTFSTLTVSNMSPEDSSIYLCSAAGVEYQETQYFGPGTRLLVL.

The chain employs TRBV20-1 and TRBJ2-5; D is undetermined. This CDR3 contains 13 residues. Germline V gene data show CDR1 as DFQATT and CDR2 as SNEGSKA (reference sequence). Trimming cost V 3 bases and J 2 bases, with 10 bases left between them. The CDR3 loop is CSASQGSQETQYF. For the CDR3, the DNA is TGCAGTGCTAGTCAAGGATCGCAAGAGACCCAGTACTTC.

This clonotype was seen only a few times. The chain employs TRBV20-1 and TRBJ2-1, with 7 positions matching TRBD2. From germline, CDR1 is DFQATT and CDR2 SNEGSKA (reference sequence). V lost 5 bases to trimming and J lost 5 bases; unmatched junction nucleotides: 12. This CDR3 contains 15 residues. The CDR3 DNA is TGCAGTGCTGCCTCTTTAAAGCGGGACGACAATGAGCAGTTCTTC. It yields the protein CSAASLKRDDNEQFF.

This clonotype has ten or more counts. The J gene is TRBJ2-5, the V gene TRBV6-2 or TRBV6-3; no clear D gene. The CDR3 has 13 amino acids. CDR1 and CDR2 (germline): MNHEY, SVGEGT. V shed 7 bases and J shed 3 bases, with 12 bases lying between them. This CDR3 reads CASKRNSKETQYF. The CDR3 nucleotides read TGTGCCAGCAAAAGGAACAGCAAAGAGACCCAGTACTTC.

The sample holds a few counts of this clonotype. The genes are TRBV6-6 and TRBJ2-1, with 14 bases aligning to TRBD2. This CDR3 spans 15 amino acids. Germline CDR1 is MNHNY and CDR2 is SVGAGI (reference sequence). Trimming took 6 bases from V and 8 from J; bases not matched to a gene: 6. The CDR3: CASRRTSGGLDEQFF. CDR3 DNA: TGTGCCAGCAGACGGACTAGCGGGGGGTTGGATGAGCAGTTCTTC.

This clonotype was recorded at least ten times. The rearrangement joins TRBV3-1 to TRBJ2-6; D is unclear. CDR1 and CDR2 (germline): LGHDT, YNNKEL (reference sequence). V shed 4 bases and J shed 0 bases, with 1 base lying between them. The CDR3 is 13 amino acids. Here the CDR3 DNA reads TGTGCCAGCAGCCCCTCTGGGGCCAACGTCCTGACTTTC. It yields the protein CASSPSGANVLTF.

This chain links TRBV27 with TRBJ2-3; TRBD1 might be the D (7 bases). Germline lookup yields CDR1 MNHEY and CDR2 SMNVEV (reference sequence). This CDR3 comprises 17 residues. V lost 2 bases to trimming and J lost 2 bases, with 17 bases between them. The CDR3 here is CASSLDRQGLFTDTQYF. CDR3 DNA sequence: TGTGCCAGCAGTTTAGACCGACAGGGACTCTTCACAGATACGCAGTATTTT.